These T cell receptor beta chains were read from a single sample in a study of cytomegalovirus exposure and HLA in healthy donors. This table comes from immunoSEQ multiplex PCR, and its TCRdb copy is limited to in-frame clones, with some not included. The sample includes about 78,000 clones, approximately 70% seen only once; the top ten take around 10%. The source material was PBMCs. These receptors came from a woman aged 40 to 49 in good health and CMV-seropositive. CDR3s include the opening cysteine and the closing phenylalanine or tryptophan. D genes are given only for firm matches. For some rows the clone size is stated as once, few or many, or as a class when expanded; others skip it.

d_call | clone_size | j_call | cdr3_length | v_call | cdr3_nt | cdr3_aa
TRBD1 | few | TRBJ2-5 | 14 | TRBV6-6 | TGTGCCAGCAGTATACAGGGGACGGGAGAGACCCAGTACTTC | CASSIQGTGETQYF
TRBD1 | - | TRBJ1-5 | 15 | TRBV28 | TGTGCCAGCACCTTAACAGGGGGCCCAGGTCAGCCCCAGCATTTT | CASTLTGGPGQPQHF
TRBD1 | - | TRBJ1-2 | 13 | TRBV6-1 | TGTGCCACCAGACAGGGGAATAACTATGGCTACACCTTC | CATRQGNNYGYTF
TRBD1 | - | TRBJ2-5 | 14 | TRBV29-1 | TGCAGCGCCTTCCGGGACAGGGGCCAAGAGACCCAGTACTTC | CSAFRDRGQETQYF
TRBD2 | - | TRBJ2-1 | 15 | TRBV19 | TGTGCCAGTAGTATCTGGGAGGGCCTCAAACGAGAGCAGTTCTTC | CASSIWEGLKREQFF
TRBD1 | - | TRBJ2-1 | 15 | TRBV4-1 | TGCGCCAGCAGGTCGACCGGGACAGGGGATCGTGAGCAGTTCTTC | CASRSTGTGDREQFF
TRBD1 | - | TRBJ2-3 | 14 | TRBV5-1 | TGCGCCAGCAGCTTAGGACAGGATCCAGATACGCAGTATTTT | CASSLGQDPDTQYF
- | many | TRBJ2-5 | 15 | TRBV10-3 | TGTGCCATCAGTACGGGTCCGGTTAGCCGAGAGACCCAGTACTTC | CAISTGPVSRETQYF
- | few | TRBJ2-7 | 13 | TRBV28 | TGTGCCAGCAGTTTTGAACAGAATTACGAGCAGTACTTC | CASSFEQNYEQYF
- | - | TRBJ1-6 | 15 | TRBV4-2 | TGTGCCAGCAGCCAAGAGCAACAGGGTCGTTCACCCCTCCACTTT | CASSQEQQGRSPLHF
TRBD1 | few | TRBJ2-7 | 14 | TRBV5-6 | TGTGCCAGCAGCTTCCGACAGGGGATCTACGAGCAGTACTTC | CASSFRQGIYEQYF
TRBD2 | - | TRBJ2-7 | 17 | TRBV30 | TGTGCCTGGAAGCTCCTAGCGGGATCCCCAAGCTCCTACGAGCAGTACTTC | CAWKLLAGSPSSYEQYF
- | - | TRBJ1-2 | 13 | TRBV6-1 | TGTGCCAGCAGTGCGTGGCTGGCAGGTGGCTACACCTTC | CASSAWLAGGYTF
TRBD2 | few | TRBJ2-1 | 15 | TRBV29-1 | TGCAGCGTTGAACCTTCTAGCGGGGGGGCCAATGAGCAGTTCTTC | CSVEPSSGGANEQFF
- | - | TRBJ2-7 | 11 | TRBV4-2 | TGTGCCAGCAGCCAAGATCAAGAGCAGTACTTC | CASSQDQEQYF
TRBD2 | - | TRBJ2-7 | 15 | TRBV6-5 | TGTGCCAGCAGCTTGACTAGCGGGGAGACCTACGAGCAGTACTTC | CASSLTSGETYEQYF
- | - | TRBJ2-2 | 15 | TRBV11-2 | TGTGCCAGCACCCCTCTTCCTGCGAACACCGGGGAGCTGTTTTTT | CASTPLPANTGELFF
- | - | TRBJ2-7 | 14 | TRBV28 | TGTGCCAGCAGTTTACCCCACGTGACAGACCGTGGGGACTTC | CASSLPHVTDRGDF
- | - | TRBJ2-3 | 12 | TRBV6-1 | TGTGCCAGCAGTGAAACTCCAGATACGCAGTATTTT | CASSETPDTQYF
- | - | TRBJ2-7 | 13 | TRBV6-6 | TGTGCCAGCAGTTACACACCTTCCTACGAGCAGTACTTC | CASSYTPSYEQYF
- | few | TRBJ1-6 | 12 | TRBV19 | TGTGCCAGTAGTAGTGGGCGATCACCCCTCCACTTT | CASSSGRSPLHF
- | - | TRBJ2-3 | 14 | TRBV6-4 | TGTGCCAGCAGTGACTCCGGCAGCCAGGGTACGCAGTATTTT | CASSDSGSQGTQYF
TRBD2 | - | TRBJ2-7 | 18 | TRBV7-8 | TGTGCCAGCAGCTTAGCCTTAATTAGCGGGACCGAGGGGTACGAGCAGTACTTC | CASSLALISGTEGYEQYF